A selection of T cell receptor beta chains follows, all from one sample in a study of Ad26.COV2.S vaccination and SARS-CoV-2 variants. Assay used: immunoSEQ multiplex PCR; TCRdb lists only in-frame clones, some missing. The sample carries around 300,000 clones, about 89% recorded once. This specimen consisted of peripheral blood, obtained in a trial of Ad26.COV2.S vaccine versus placebo. Every receptor here comes from a person aged 18-65 years who received the Ad26.COV2.S COVID-19 vaccine or a placebo. Both conserved end residues are part of each CDR3. The D gene is left open where the match is weak. Size tells how often a clone was seen (once, few, many) or the class of an expanded clone, and some rows leave it out.

d_gene	v_gene	j_gene	abundance	CDR3nt	CDR3aa
NA	TRBV7-8	TRBJ1-2	few	TGTGCCAGCAGCCCAGCTGGGGGCTATGGCTACACCTTC	CASSPAGGYGYTF
NA	TRBV7-2	TRBJ2-7	once	TGTGCCAGCAGAAAGCAGATCCCCTACGAGCAGTACTTC	CASRKQIPYEQYF
NA	TRBV9	TRBJ1-2	NA	TGTGCCAGCAGCGTAGGGACAAGCTATGGCTACACCTTC	CASSVGTSYGYTF
TRBD1	TRBV5-1	TRBJ1-5	NA	TGCGCCAGCAGCCCTGGGACAGGGGAGTCTCAGCCCCAGCATTTT	CASSPGTGESQPQHF
NA	TRBV2	TRBJ2-7	NA	TGTGCCAGCAGCCTGGGGAGACAGAGCTCCTACGAGCAGTACTTC	CASSLGRQSSYEQYF
TRBD1	TRBV6-1	TRBJ1-5	NA	TGTGCCAGCAGTGATACCCCGACAGGGGGGAGGGGTATTAGCAATCAGCCCCAGCATTTT	CASSDTPTGGRGISNQPQHF
NA	TRBV5-5	TRBJ1-3	NA	TGTGCCAGCATCGGGGGGGCGCCCGGAAACACCATATATTTT	CASIGGAPGNTIYF
NA	TRBV6-6	TRBJ1-2	NA	TGTGCCAGCAGTTACGGGGAGGGTAACTATGGCTACACCTTC	CASSYGEGNYGYTF
NA	TRBV11-2	TRBJ1-1	NA	TGTGCCAGCAGCTTGACACTGAACACTGAAGCTTTCTTT	CASSLTLNTEAFF
NA	TRBV6-5	TRBJ2-7	NA	TGTGCCAGCACCCGGGAATCCTACGAGCAGTACTTC	CASTRESYEQYF
NA	TRBV9	TRBJ2-7	NA	TGTGCCAGCAGCCCCGGGACGAGGGCATCCTACGAGCAGTACTTC	CASSPGTRASYEQYF
NA	TRBV2	TRBJ2-3	NA	TGTGCCAGCAGTGAGAGAGGCGGGACACTCTTTACAGATACGCAGTATTTT	CASSERGGTLFTDTQYF
NA	TRBV18	TRBJ1-5	NA	TGTGCCAGCTCACCAAGGGACGGGAGGAGTCAGCCCCAGCATTTT	CASSPRDGRSQPQHF
NA	TRBV20-1	TRBJ1-2	NA	TGCAGTGCTAGTTCCAGGTCAAGTTCTGGCTACACCTTC	CSASSRSSSGYTF
NA	TRBV7-2	TRBJ1-2	NA	TGTGCCAGCAGCTTAGGAACAGGGTCGATCTATGGCTACACCTTC	CASSLGTGSIYGYTF
TRBD2	TRBV15	TRBJ2-3	NA	TGTGCCACCAGCCTTGGGCTAGCGGGAGGTGGGGTCCCTAGCACAGATACGCAGTATTTT	CATSLGLAGGGVPSTDTQYF
NA	TRBV11-2	TRBJ2-5	NA	TGTGCCAGCAGCTTAACAACAGGAGGCCAAGAGACCCAGTACTTC	CASSLTTGGQETQYF
NA	TRBV6-2/TRBV6-3	TRBJ1-1	NA	TGTGCCAGCAGTCGAACTCCGCCGTCGGCGAACACTGAAGCTTTCTTT	CASSRTPPSANTEAFF
TRBD2	TRBV5-6	TRBJ2-1	NA	TGTGCCAGCAGCGATAGCGGGGGGGCAGATGAGCAGTTCTTC	CASSDSGGADEQFF
NA	TRBV5-1	TRBJ2-3	NA	TGCGCCAGCAGCCCCCCGGGCCAAGCCTCCACAGATACGCAGTATTTT	CASSPPGQASTDTQYF
NA	TRBV27	TRBJ1-1	NA	TGTGCCAGCACCAAAGCGTGGGGGGCAGGGACTGAAGCTTTCTTT	CASTKAWGAGTEAFF
NA	TRBV6-5	TRBJ1-3	NA	TGTGCCAGCACCGAGGCAGGCCCCAACACCATATATTTT	CASTEAGPNTIYF
TRBD1	TRBV27	TRBJ1-1	NA	TGTGCCAGCAGTTCTCGGGACAGCCCAGGGCACACTGAAGCTTTCTTT	CASSSRDSPGHTEAFF
NA	TRBV27	TRBJ1-6	once	TGTGCCAGCAGTTCGCCGGGACGGAGGAATTCACCCCTCCACTTT	CASSSPGRRNSPLHF
NA	TRBV5-1	TRBJ2-3	NA	TGCGCCAGCAGCCCCGACTTAACAGATACGCAGTATTTT	CASSPDLTDTQYF
NA	TRBV28	TRBJ2-7	NA	TGTGCCAGCAAAGGGTTCTACGAGCAGTACTTC	CASKGFYEQYF
TRBD2	TRBV6-6	TRBJ2-3	NA	TGTGCCAGCAAACTAGCGATGGCAGATACGCAGTATTTT	CASKLAMADTQYF
NA	TRBV11-2	TRBJ2-7	NA	TGTGCCAGCAGCCCCGACAGCTACGAGCAGTACTTC	CASSPDSYEQYF
NA	TRBV27	TRBJ1-5	NA	TGTGCCAGTCGATTCGGCAATCAGCCCCAGCATTTT	CASRFGNQPQHF
NA	TRBV7-8	TRBJ2-1	NA	TGTGCCAGCAGCCCTATGCCCGCTAGCTCTGAGCAGTTCTTC	CASSPMPASSEQFF
TRBD1	TRBV18	TRBJ1-1	NA	TGTGCCAGCTCACCACAGCGTCCGGACAGGGGGCGTCGATCTGAAGCTTTCTTT	CASSPQRPDRGRRSEAFF
NA	TRBV11-2	TRBJ2-5	NA	TGTGCCAGCAGCCCAGTCGGGGGGCAGTGGGAGACCCAGTACTTC	CASSPVGGQWETQYF
TRBD2	TRBV7-8	TRBJ2-1	NA	TGTGCCAGCAGACCCAGCGGTCCTAGCGGGAGGACCTCCTACAATGAGCAGTTCTTC	CASRPSGPSGRTSYNEQFF
NA	TRBV21-1	TRBJ2-3	NA	TGTGCCAGCAGCAAAGAAGAAGGAAGGGGTAGCACAGATACGCAGTATTTT	CASSKEEGRGSTDTQYF
TRBD1	TRBV18	TRBJ1-4	NA	TGTGCCAGCTCAGAACAGGGGGCGAGCATCGATGAAAAACTGTTTTTT	CASSEQGASIDEKLFF
NA	TRBV3-1/TRBV3-2	TRBJ2-7	NA	TGTGCCAGCAGCCAATCTTTGGGCGAGCAGTACTTC	CASSQSLGEQYF
NA	TRBV10-1	TRBJ1-5	few	TGCGCCAGCAGACATACAGAACAGGGTCGGGGTCAGCCCCAGCATTTT	CASRHTEQGRGQPQHF
NA	TRBV29-1	TRBJ2-3	NA	TGCAGCGTTGAAGATGGGGGGAGCTTCACAGATACGCAGTATTTT	CSVEDGGSFTDTQYF
TRBD2	TRBV10-3	TRBJ2-3	NA	TGTGCCATCAGGGGGACTAGCGGGGCAACAGATACGCAGTATTTT	CAIRGTSGATDTQYF
TRBD1	TRBV11-2	TRBJ2-7	NA	TGTGCCAGCAGCTTAGACGGACAGGGGTTCTACGAGCAGTACTTC	CASSLDGQGFYEQYF
NA	TRBV7-9	TRBJ1-4	NA	TGTGCCAGCAGCTTAGCCGGGTCAGCAACTAATGAAAAACTGTTTTTT	CASSLAGSATNEKLFF
TRBD2	TRBV15	TRBJ2-7	many	TGTGCCACCAGCATCGGTCTAGCGGGGGCCTACGAGCAGTACTTC	CATSIGLAGAYEQYF
NA	TRBV18	TRBJ2-5	NA	TGTGCCAGCTCACCCGGACAGCAAGAGACCCAGTACTTC	CASSPGQQETQYF
NA	TRBV28	TRBJ1-1	NA	TGTGCCAGCAGGTACGGGAACACTGAAGCTTTCTTT	CASRYGNTEAFF
TRBD2	TRBV4-2	TRBJ2-7	NA	TGTGCCAGCAGCCAAGATGGGAGGGATGGAGACGAGCAGTACTTC	CASSQDGRDGDEQYF
TRBD1	TRBV5-1	TRBJ2-1	NA	TGCGCCAGCAGCCAGGGACAGGGCTGGCATGAGCAGTTCTTC	CASSQGQGWHEQFF
NA	TRBV28	TRBJ2-3	NA	TGTGCCAGCAGCCCTGGTAGAAACACAGATACGCAGTATTTT	CASSPGRNTDTQYF
TRBD2	TRBV30	TRBJ2-1	NA	TGTGCCTGGGAAACTAGCGGGAGGGCCAATGAGCAGTTCTTC	CAWETSGRANEQFF
TRBD1	TRBV5-6	TRBJ1-1	NA	TGTGCCAGCAGCTTGACAGGGGTAAAAGCTTTCTTT	CASSLTGVKAFF
NA	TRBV2	TRBJ1-6	NA	TGTGCCAGCAGCGTCGGGACGGGAGATAATTCACCCCTCCACTTT	CASSVGTGDNSPLHF
NA	TRBV28	TRBJ1-5	NA	TGTGCCAGCAGTTTTCAGGTGGCGAATAGCAATCAGCCCCAGCATTTT	CASSFQVANSNQPQHF
NA	TRBV5-1	TRBJ2-7	NA	TGCGCCAGCAGCAAGGGACCGGCCTACGAGCAGTACTTC	CASSKGPAYEQYF
NA	TRBV11-2	TRBJ2-3	NA	TGTGCCAGCAGCTTAGACCGACTAGGATTCACAGATACGCAGTATTTT	CASSLDRLGFTDTQYF
TRBD1	TRBV7-9	TRBJ1-4	NA	TGTGCCAGCAGCCCTGCCGGGACAGGGGATGAAAAACTGTTTTTT	CASSPAGTGDEKLFF
TRBD1	TRBV6-5	TRBJ1-1	few	TGTGCCAGCAACCCGAACAGGGGGCAGAACACTGAAGCTTTCTTT	CASNPNRGQNTEAFF
NA	TRBV6-5	TRBJ2-7	NA	TGTGCCAGCAGTTACTCCGGGGGCCATATCCCCTACGAGCAGTACTTC	CASSYSGGHIPYEQYF
TRBD1	TRBV11-1	TRBJ2-7	NA	TGTGCCAGCAGCTTATTGAGGACAGGCCCCTACGAGCAGTACTTC	CASSLLRTGPYEQYF
TRBD1	TRBV5-1	TRBJ1-6	NA	TGCGCCAGCAGCTTGACAGGGGGAGGTTCACCCCTCCACTTT	CASSLTGGGSPLHF